This T cell receptor beta chain was sequenced in a study of blood T cell repertoires in COVID-19. About the study: The United States, Italy and Spain were the sources of the acute and convalescent COVID-19 samples. T cells, B-cell-depleted T cells, or PBMCs provided the cDNA or gDNA that served as material.

Per the original data handling: Reference gene primer amplification gave nucleated cell count estimates. TCRdb's table, derived via immunoSEQ multiplex PCR, lists solely in-frame clones and lacks some. From that table come the V and J calls and clone size; the DNA was used to work out D and trimming. Among about 380,000 clones listed, 70% to 90% were seen once. CDR1 is SGHDT and CDR2 is YYEEEE in the germline V gene. The CDR3 extends over 11 amino acids. The ends were cut back, 0 bases at V and 8 bases at J, with 6 bases in the middle. Living in 24 US areas, the participants were between roughly 18 and 95 years of age.

The source of this sequence is a woman younger than 35 who had recovered from COVID-19. The sequencing input was PBMCs or T cells enriched from blood (not recorded which). V and J are TRBV5-6 and TRBJ2-7; no reliable D call. CDR3 DNA sequence: TGTGCCAGCAGCTTGGGAGGAAAGCAGTACTTC. It is translated as CASSLGGKQYF.